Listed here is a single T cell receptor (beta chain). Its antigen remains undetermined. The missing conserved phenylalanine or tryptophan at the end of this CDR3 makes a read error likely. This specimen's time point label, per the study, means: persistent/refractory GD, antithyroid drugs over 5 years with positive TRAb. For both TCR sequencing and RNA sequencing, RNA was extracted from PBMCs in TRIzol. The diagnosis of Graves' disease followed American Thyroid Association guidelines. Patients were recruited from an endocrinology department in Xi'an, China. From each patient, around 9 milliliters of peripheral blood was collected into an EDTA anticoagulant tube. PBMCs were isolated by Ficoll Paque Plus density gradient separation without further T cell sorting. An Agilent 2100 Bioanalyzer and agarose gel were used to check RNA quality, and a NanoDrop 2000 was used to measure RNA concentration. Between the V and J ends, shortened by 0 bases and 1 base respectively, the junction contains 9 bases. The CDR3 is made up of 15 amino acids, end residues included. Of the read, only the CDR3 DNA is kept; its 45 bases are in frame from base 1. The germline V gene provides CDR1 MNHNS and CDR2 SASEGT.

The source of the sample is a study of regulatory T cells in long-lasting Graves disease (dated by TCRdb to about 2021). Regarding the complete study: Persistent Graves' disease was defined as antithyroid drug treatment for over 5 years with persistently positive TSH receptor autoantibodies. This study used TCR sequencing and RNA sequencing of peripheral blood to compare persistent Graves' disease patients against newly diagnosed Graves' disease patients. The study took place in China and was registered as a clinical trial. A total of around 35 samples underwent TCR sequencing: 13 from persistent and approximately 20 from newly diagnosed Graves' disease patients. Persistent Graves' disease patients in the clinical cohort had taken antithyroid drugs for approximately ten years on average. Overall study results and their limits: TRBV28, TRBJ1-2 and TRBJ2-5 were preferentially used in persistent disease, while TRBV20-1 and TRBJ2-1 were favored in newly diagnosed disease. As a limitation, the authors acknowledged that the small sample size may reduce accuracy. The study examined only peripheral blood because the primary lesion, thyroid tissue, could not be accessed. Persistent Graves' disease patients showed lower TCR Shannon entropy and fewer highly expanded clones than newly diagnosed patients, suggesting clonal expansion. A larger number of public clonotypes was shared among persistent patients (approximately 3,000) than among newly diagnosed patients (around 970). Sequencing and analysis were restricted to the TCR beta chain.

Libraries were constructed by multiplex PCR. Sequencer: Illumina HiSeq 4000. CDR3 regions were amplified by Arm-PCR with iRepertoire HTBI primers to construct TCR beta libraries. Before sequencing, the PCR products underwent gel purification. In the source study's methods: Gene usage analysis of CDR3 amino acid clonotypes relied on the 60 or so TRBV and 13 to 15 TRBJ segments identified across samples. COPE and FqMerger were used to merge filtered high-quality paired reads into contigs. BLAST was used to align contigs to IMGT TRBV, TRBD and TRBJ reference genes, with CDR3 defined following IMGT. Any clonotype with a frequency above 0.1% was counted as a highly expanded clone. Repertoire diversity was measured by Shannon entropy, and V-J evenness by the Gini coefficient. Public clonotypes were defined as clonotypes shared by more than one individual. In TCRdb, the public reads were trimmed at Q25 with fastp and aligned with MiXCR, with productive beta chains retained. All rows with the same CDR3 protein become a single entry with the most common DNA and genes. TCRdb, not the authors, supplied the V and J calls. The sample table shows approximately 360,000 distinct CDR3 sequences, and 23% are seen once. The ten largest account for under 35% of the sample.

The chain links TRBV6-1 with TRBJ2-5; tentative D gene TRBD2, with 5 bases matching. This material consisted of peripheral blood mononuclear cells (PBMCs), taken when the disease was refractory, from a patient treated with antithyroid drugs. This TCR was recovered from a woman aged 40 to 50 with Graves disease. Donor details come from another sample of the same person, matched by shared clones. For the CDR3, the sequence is CASSEAVGSQETQYS. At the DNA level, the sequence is TGTGCCAGCAGTGAAGCGGTAGGGAGCCAAGAGACCCAGTACTCC.